This entry lists 26 T cell receptor beta chains sequenced from one sample in a study of blood T cell repertoires in COVID-19. Measured with immunoSEQ multiplex PCR; TCRdb has only the in-frame clones, and not every one. The data contain under 250,000 clones, 83% of them singletons. Sequences were obtained from peripheral blood. The source is a man between 40 and 49 years old with active or convalescent COVID-19.

This rearrangement joins TRBV7-9 to TRBJ2-5, with 7 bases identical to TRBD2. CDR1 SEHNR and CDR2 FQNEAQ come from the germline V gene (reference sequence). The trim removed 3 bases at V and 4 bases at J, leaving 5 bases unmatched. This CDR3 has 14 residues. The CDR3 protein is CASSLTSSRETQYF. CDR3 bases: TGTGCCAGCAGCTTGACTAGCTCCCGAGAGACCCAGTACTTC.

This chain connects TRBV6-5 to TRBJ1-5; D not resolved. Germline values: CDR1 MNHEY, CDR2 SVGAGI. Trimming removed 2 bases at V and 6 bases at J, with 8 bases between. The CDR3 is 13 residues long. The CDR3 bases are TGTGCCAGCAGTTACGGAGGTCTTCAGCCCCAGCATTTT. It codes for CASSYGGLQPQHF.

DNA for the CDR3: TGCGCCAGCAGCTTGTCCCCGTCCGGAAACAACAGGGTCAACACTGAAGCTTTCTTT. Amino acids: CASSLSPSGNNRVNTEAFF. This chain joins TRBV5-1 and TRBJ1-1; possible D gene TRBD1, 6 bases. Germline CDR1 reads SGHRS; CDR2 reads YFSETQ. The CDR3 consists of 19 residues. Trimming shortened V by 1 base and J by 2 bases, and 24 bases separated the two germline ends.

The V and J genes are TRBV10-3 and TRBJ1-3; TRBD1 might be the D (5 bases). The CDR3 extends over 16 amino acids. CDR1 and CDR2 from the germline V gene are ENHRY and SYGVKD. V was trimmed by 0 bases and J by 0 bases, leaving 9 bases between them. CDR3 protein: CAISESRGLSGNTIYF. The CDR3 coding sequence is TGTGCCATCAGTGAGTCCCGGGGACTCTCTGGAAACACCATATATTTT.

The V gene is TRBV5-4, the J gene TRBJ2-7, with a weak D call TRBD1 (6 bases). Trimming cost V 2 bases and J 6 bases, with 12 bases left between them. The germline CDR1 and CDR2 sequences are SGHNT and YYREEE (reference sequence). The CDR3 extends over 13 amino acids. Here the CDR3 reads CASSFPTGTEQYF. The CDR3 bases are TGTGCCAGCAGCTTTCCTACAGGGACCGAGCAGTACTTC.

The rearrangement links TRBV28 to TRBJ1-5; 7 positions agree with TRBD1. Losses at the gene ends were 5 bases for V and 4 bases for J; bases not matched to a gene: 17. The CDR3 contains 18 residues. Germline loops: CDR1 MDHEN, CDR2 SYDVKM. CDR3: CASSRDRAKGVANQPQHF. The DNA for the CDR3 is TGTGCCAGCAGTCGGGACAGAGCTAAAGGGGTAGCAAATCAGCCCCAGCATTTT.

The chain couples TRBV7-6 to TRBJ1-3; no clear D gene. V dropped 5 bases and J dropped 0 bases, with 11 bases sitting between them. This CDR3 region has 15 residues. The V gene's germline CDR1 is SGHVS and CDR2 FNYEAQ. The CDR3: CASSTTRSSGNTIYF. The CDR3 DNA reads as TGTGCCAGCAGCACCACACGATCCTCTGGAAACACCATATATTTT.

The CDR3 reads CASRQGSNQPQHF. CDR3 in DNA: TGTGCCAGCAGGCAGGGAAGCAATCAGCCCCAGCATTTT. The rearrangement links TRBV28 to TRBJ1-5; weak D call: TRBD1 (5 bases). This CDR3 contains 13 residues. Germline CDR1 and CDR2: MDHEN and SYDVKM. V gave up 6 bases and J gave up 1 base, with 7 bases separating them.

The count of this clone is one. The chain links TRBV30 to TRBJ1-2; D ambiguous. The CDR3 runs to 12 residues. The V gene's germline CDR1 is GTSNPN and CDR2 SVGIG (reference sequence). With 4 bases removed from V and 8 bases from J, the gap between germline ends came to 14 bases. CDR3 residues: CAWTVWYEGYTF. The CDR3 DNA reads as TGTGCCTGGACGGTTTGGTATGAGGGCTACACCTTC. The entire variable domain, with the rest obtained from reference TRBV30 and TRBJ1-2, is as follows: SQTIHQWPATLVQPVGSPLSLECTVEGTSNPNLYWYRQAAGRGLQLLFYSVGIGQISSEVPQNLSASRPQDRQFILSSKKLLLSDSGFYLCAWTVWYEGYTFGSGTRLTVV.

This clone was counted once. The V and J genes are TRBV3-1 (or the pseudogene TRBV3-2) and TRBJ2-1; TRBD2 matches at 7 bases. Germline assignment: CDR1 LGHDT and CDR2 YNNKEL (reference sequence). This CDR3 contains 16 residues. Trimming removed 4 bases from V and 0 bases from J; junction bases left unmatched: 6. For the CDR3, the DNA is TGTGCCAGCAGCCGAGATAGCGGGCACTCCTACAATGAGCAGTTCTTC. This gives the protein CASSRDSGHSYNEQFF.

The V and J genes are TRBV3-1 (or the pseudogene TRBV3-2) and TRBJ2-3, with TRBD1 matching 7 bases. Germline lookup yields CDR1 LGHDT and CDR2 YNNKEL (reference sequence). The CDR3 runs 15 residues. V lost 6 bases to trimming and J lost 6 bases; unmatched junction nucleotides: 12. The CDR3 region has the DNA TGTGCCAGCAGGCACGGACAGGTGGGAGCGGATACGCAGTATTTT. Translation: CASRHGQVGADTQYF.

The chain couples TRBV2 to TRBJ1-4, with D uncertain. This CDR3 spans 14 amino acids. Germline CDR1 reads SNHLY; CDR2 reads FYNNEI. V lost 7 bases to trimming and J lost 2 bases, with 11 bases between them. The chain's CDR3 is CASTESNTNEKLFF. CDR3 DNA: TGTGCCAGCACCGAGTCTAATACTAATGAAAAACTGTTTTTT.

This clone was recorded once. The rearrangement joins TRBV5-1 to TRBJ2-3, with TRBD2 as a possible D gene (5 bases). This CDR3 comprises 16 residues. CDR1 and CDR2 from the germline V gene are SGHRS and YFSETQ. Trimming shortened V by 0 bases and J by 2 bases, and 13 bases separated the two germline ends. CDR3 coding DNA: TGCGCCAGCAGCTTGGCCTCCGGGATGACCACAGATACGCAGTATTTT. This codes for CASSLASGMTTDTQYF.

V is TRBV7-9 and J is TRBJ2-3; weak D call: TRBD2 (5 bases). The V gene's germline CDR1 is SEHNR and CDR2 FQNEAQ (reference sequence). This CDR3 spans 13 amino acids. V lost 1 base to trimming and J lost 6 bases, with 8 bases between them. CDR3 in amino acids: CASSLVASDTQYF. For the CDR3, the DNA is TGTGCCAGCAGCTTAGTAGCGAGTGATACGCAGTATTTT.

The chain joins TRBV30 to TRBJ1-5; no firm D call. The germline CDR1 and CDR2 sequences are GTSNPN and SVGIG (reference sequence). V was clipped by 2 bases and J by 1 base, with 6 bases between them. CDR3 length: 13 amino acids. The CDR3 bases are TGTGCCTGGAGTTCACGGAGCAATCAGCCCCAGCATTTT. It encodes CAWSSRSNQPQHF. The full variable domain, its missing parts supplied by reference TRBV30 and TRBJ1-5, is SQTIHQWPATLVQPVGSPLSLECTVEGTSNPNLYWYRQAAGRGLQLLFYSVGIGQISSEVPQNLSASRPQDRQFILSSKKLLLSDSGFYLCAWSSRSNQPQHFGDGTRLSIL.

V is TRBV5-5 and J is TRBJ2-1, with 8 positions matching TRBD1. Germline-derived CDR1 and CDR2 are SGHKS and YYEKEE (reference sequence). The CDR3 spans 15 residues. Losses at the gene ends were 0 bases for V and 3 bases for J; bases not matched to a gene: 2. This CDR3 reads CASSLDRGFYNEQFF. In DNA form, the CDR3 reads TGTGCCAGCAGCTTGGACAGGGGGTTCTACAATGAGCAGTTCTTC.

The chain has TRBV30 and TRBJ1-4, with TRBD1 as a possible D gene (6 bases). CDR3 size: 14 residues. CDR1 is GTSNPN and CDR2 is SVGIG in the germline V gene (reference sequence). The V gene lost 4 bases and the J gene lost 5 bases, with 14 bases spanning the gap. CDR3 nucleotide sequence: TGTGCCTGGAACCCGACAGGAGTAAATGAAAAACTGTTTTTT. Translated: CAWNPTGVNEKLFF.

This clone came up a few times. Other DNA sequences in this sample translate to the same CDR3. V and J are TRBV5-1 and TRBJ1-2; 10 bases align to TRBD1. CDR1 SGHRS and CDR2 YFSETQ come from the germline V gene. Trimming removed 0 bases from V and 6 bases from J; junction bases left unmatched: 2. The CDR3 loop spans 14 amino acids. CDR3 coding DNA: TGCGCCAGCAGCTTGGCCGGACAGGGGGATGGCTACACCTTC. Residues: CASSLAGQGDGYTF. Variable domain in full (rest from reference TRBV5-1 and TRBJ1-2): KAGVTQTPRYLIKTRGQQVTLSCSPISGHRSVSWYQQTPGQGLQFLFEYFSETQRNKGNFPGRFSGRQFSNSRSEMNVSTLELGDSALYLCASSLAGQGDGYTFGSGTRLTVV.

Only one count was recorded for this clone. The chain is built from TRBV2 and TRBJ1-2; TRBD1 aligns across 10 bases. Germline CDR1 reads SNHLY; CDR2 reads FYNNEI. The CDR3 covers 13 residues. With V trimmed by 4 bases and J by 4 bases, 0 bases remained unmatched. As DNA, the CDR3 is TGTGCCAGCAGTGGGACAGGGGGCTATGGCTACACCTTC. Encoded protein: CASSGTGGYGYTF.

This clone was counted a few times. CDR3 coding DNA: TGTGCCAGCAGCTTGGGAGGGGGCGTCTATAATTCACCCCTCCACTTT. This encodes CASSLGGGVYNSPLHF. V and J are TRBV5-4 and TRBJ1-6, with 7 bases matching TRBD1. Germline V lookup: CDR1 SGHNT, CDR2 YYREEE (reference sequence). Trimming took 0 bases from V and 3 from J; bases not matched to a gene: 3. The CDR3 has 16 residues.

The gene calls are TRBV5-4 and TRBJ2-7, with 9 bases matching TRBD1. Per germline, CDR1 SGHNT and CDR2 YYREEE (reference sequence). V lost 4 bases and J lost 6; bases outside the gene matches: 8. The CDR3 spans 14 residues. The CDR3 protein is CASSKDRGAGEQYF. The CDR3 region has the DNA TGTGCCAGCAGCAAAGACAGGGGGGCGGGCGAGCAGTACTTC.

The gene calls are TRBV5-1 and TRBJ2-3, with a weak D call TRBD1 (7 bases). Trimming shortened V by 1 base and J by 7 bases, and 16 bases separated the two germline ends. Looked up from germline, CDR1 is SGHRS and CDR2 is YFSETQ. This CDR3 comprises 15 residues. The chain's CDR3 is CASSLLQGGLNTQYF. CDR3 coding DNA: TGCGCCAGCAGCTTGTTGCAGGGGGGATTGAATACGCAGTATTTT. The whole variable domain, remainder taken from reference TRBV5-1 and TRBJ2-3, is KAGVTQTPRYLIKTRGQQVTLSCSPISGHRSVSWYQQTPGQGLQFLFEYFSETQRNKGNFPGRFSGRQFSNSRSEMNVSTLELGDSALYLCASSLLQGGLNTQYFGPGTRLTVL.

This sequence joins TRBV28 and TRBJ1-3; TRBD1 agrees at 8 bases. The V segment lost 2 bases and the J segment 0 bases; nucleotides outside the gene matches: 18. Germline lookup yields CDR1 MDHEN and CDR2 SYDVKM. This CDR3 spans 21 amino acids. Here the CDR3 DNA reads TGTGCCAGCAGTTTACGGGCTCTGGACAGGGCTAAAACAAACTCTGGAAACACCATATATTTT. Translating it yields CASSLRALDRAKTNSGNTIYF.

The genes are TRBV7-3 and TRBJ1-1; D gene unclear. V shed 1 base and J shed 4 bases, with 25 bases lying between them. This CDR3 is 19 amino acids long. From germline, CDR1 is SGHTA and CDR2 FQGTGA. Here the CDR3 reads CASSLIWRRDTSPSTEAFF. In DNA, the CDR3 is TGTGCCAGCAGCTTAATCTGGCGCCGGGATACATCGCCTTCCACTGAAGCTTTCTTT.

The V and J genes are TRBV30 and TRBJ2-7, with a possible D match to TRBD1 (5 bases). CDR3 size: 18 residues. V dropped 4 bases and J dropped 3 bases, with 28 bases sitting between them. CDR1 is GTSNPN, CDR2 SVGIG, per germline (reference sequence). The CDR3, as DNA: TGTGCCTGGATAAATCTACCAAGGGCTGTAGGGGATTTCTACGAGCAGTACTTC. This codes for CAWINLPRAVGDFYEQYF.

The V and J genes are TRBV5-1 and TRBJ2-2; D possibly corresponds to TRBD1 (5 bases). The V end was cut by 5 bases, the J end by 4 bases, with 15 bases between. The CDR3 runs 15 residues. Germline values: CDR1 SGHRS, CDR2 YFSETQ. CDR3 sequence (DNA): TGCGCCAGCAGTTCCGACAGCCGCGGCACCGGGGAGCTGTTTTTT. As protein: CASSSDSRGTGELFF.